This T cell receptor beta chain was captured in a study of blood T cell repertoires in COVID-19 (dated by TCRdb to 2018 to 2020). In the study overall: Collaborator samples came from the United States, Italy and Spain and covered acute and convalescent phases of COVID-19. The sample metadata nearly always contained a de-identified subject ID, COVID-19 status, age in years and sex. The repertoires were released in a freely available public database meant as a resource for research on the immune response to SARS-CoV-2. Deeply sampled blood TCRbeta repertoires from subjects exposed to, actively infected with, or recovered from COVID-19 were included in the dataset. The prospective study material was composed of cDNA or gDNA derived from T cells, B-cell-depleted T cells, or PBMCs. Samples came from the ongoing ImmuneRACE study (first 160 participants) plus 1,254 subjects from 6 global collaborators. Where available, HLA class I and class II types were obtained from metadata supplied by the sample provider rather than from assay-based typing. The research as a whole found: How much clinical and demographic metadata was included differed by source and by participant, and the metadata was provided uncurated.

Trimming at the junction amounts to 3 bases on V and 12 bases on J, and the germline ends lie 17 bases apart. CDR1 SGHVS and CDR2 FQNEAQ are derived from the germline V gene. The CDR3 measures 13 amino acids from cysteine to phenylalanine. Only the CDR3 portion is preserved as DNA: 39 bases, with reading frame beginning at the first base. One collaborating source in Seattle enrolled patients during active infection and followed them longitudinally through the course of disease. Each collaborating institution followed its own protocols to collect whole blood in K2EDTA tubes. Collaborator samples were shipped for TCRbeta analysis as frozen whole blood, isolated PBMCs, or DNA extracted from either sample type. This clone was counted a few times. Its recognized antigen is unknown. Base qualities are not recorded, but no much larger clone differs from it by a single base. The immunoSEQ Assay, a bias-controlled multiplex PCR, was used to amplify TCRbeta CDR3 regions from genomic DNA. The source study handled its data this way. Within the assay, amplification of reference gene primers was used to estimate how many nucleated cells each sample contained. To quantify the absolute abundance of each unique TCRbeta CDR3 rearrangement, sequence reads were collapsed and filtered. For each sample, productive Simpson clonality was calculated by taking the square root of Simpson's diversity index across productive rearrangements. Imported from immuneACCESS, the table was reduced by TCRdb to in-frame sequences with V and J called. These copies leave out some clones; in studies compared against another copy, an unresolved V gene accounts for under half, and the cause of the remainder is not known. V and J calls and clone size follow that table, whereas D and trimming were derived from the DNA. Recorded for this sample are roughly 240,000 clones; about 83% of them occurred a single time. The ten most abundant clones make up approximately 5.5% of the sample.

The receptor's source is a woman aged 80 or over with COVID-19, enrolled during active disease. Sequenced sample: peripheral blood. Recombination linked TRBV7-8 to TRBJ1-1, with no confident D gene call. The CDR3 region: CASSLGDPGGSFF. The sequenced DNA: TGTGCCAGCAGCTTGGGCGACCCTGGCGGGTCTTTCTTT.